The clone carrying this T cell receptor (beta chain) was seen ten or more times. Its specificity is not known. The sample is drawn from a study of T-cell reconstitution after alpha-beta-depleted transplantation in children. Findings and limits, study-wide: It was newly produced T cells that mostly accounted for T-cell counts and diversity one year after transplant. Surviving recipient T cells and thymic progenitors underlay high day-60 TCRbeta diversity in some patients.

Trimming took off 4 bases at V and 3 bases at J, with 15 bases between the two ends. This CDR3 has 15 amino acids. CDR1 and CDR2 (germline): SGHTA, FQGNSA. For TCRbeta, the library was prepared with unique molecular identifiers. One entry per CDR3 protein, called by TCRdb with MiXCR from the PCR reads. Among 45,000 to 55,000 distinct CDR3 sequences listed, about 9% were seen once. V and J are TRBV7-2 and TRBJ2-5; D ambiguous. The TCR comes from a male patient aged 2 to 10 who had a stem cell transplant for chronic granulomatous disease, so the T cells may come from the graft donor. The sequencing here drew on PBMCs, mostly from graft donor cells, taken 60 days after TCRalphabeta/CD19-depleted stem cell transplant. CDR3 loop: CASSWARRPKETQYF. Here the CDR3 DNA reads TGTGCCAGCAGCTGGGCGCGGAGACCTAAAGAGACCCAGTACTTC.